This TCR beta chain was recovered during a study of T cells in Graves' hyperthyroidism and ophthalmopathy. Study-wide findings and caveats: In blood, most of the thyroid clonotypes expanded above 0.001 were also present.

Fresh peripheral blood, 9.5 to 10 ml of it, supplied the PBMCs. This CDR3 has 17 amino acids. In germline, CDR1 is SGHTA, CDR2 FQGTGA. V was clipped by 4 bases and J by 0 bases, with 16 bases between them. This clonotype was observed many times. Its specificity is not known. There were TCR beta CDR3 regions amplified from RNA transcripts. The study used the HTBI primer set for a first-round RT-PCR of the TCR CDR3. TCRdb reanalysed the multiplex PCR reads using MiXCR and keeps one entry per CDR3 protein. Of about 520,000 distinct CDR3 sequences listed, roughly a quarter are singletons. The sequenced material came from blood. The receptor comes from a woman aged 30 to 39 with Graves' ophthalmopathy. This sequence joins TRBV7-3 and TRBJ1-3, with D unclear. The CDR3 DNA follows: TGTGCCAGCAGCTACGAGTTTGACGGCTACTCTGGAAACACCATATATTTT. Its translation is CASSYEFDGYSGNTIYF.